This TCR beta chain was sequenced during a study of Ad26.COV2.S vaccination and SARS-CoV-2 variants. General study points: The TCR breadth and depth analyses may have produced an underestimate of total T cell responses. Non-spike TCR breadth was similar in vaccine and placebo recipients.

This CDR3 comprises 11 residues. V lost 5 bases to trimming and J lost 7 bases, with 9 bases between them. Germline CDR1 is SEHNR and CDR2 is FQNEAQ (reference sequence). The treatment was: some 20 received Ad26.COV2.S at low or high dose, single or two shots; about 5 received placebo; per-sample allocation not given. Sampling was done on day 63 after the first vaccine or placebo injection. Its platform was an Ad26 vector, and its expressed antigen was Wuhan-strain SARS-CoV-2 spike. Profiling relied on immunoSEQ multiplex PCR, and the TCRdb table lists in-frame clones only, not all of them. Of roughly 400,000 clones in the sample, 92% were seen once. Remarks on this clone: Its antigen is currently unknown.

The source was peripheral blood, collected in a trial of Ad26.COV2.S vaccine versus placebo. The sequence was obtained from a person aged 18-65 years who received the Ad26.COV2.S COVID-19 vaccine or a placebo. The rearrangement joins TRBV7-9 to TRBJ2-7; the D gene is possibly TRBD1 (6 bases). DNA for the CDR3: TGTGCCAGCAGCACGGACAGTGAGCAGTACTTC. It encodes CASSTDSEQYF.